This entry lists 32 T cell receptor beta chains sequenced from one sample in a study of cytomegalovirus exposure and HLA in healthy donors. Primers: 60 Vbeta forward and 13 Jbeta reverse. Method: immunoSEQ multiplex PCR; TCRdb's copy keeps in-frame clones and lacks some. Listed are under 150,000 clones; 2% falls within the top ten. The source material was PBMCs. These receptor sequences come from a woman aged 55-70 years in good health and CMV-seronegative.

The chain uses TRBV6-6 and TRBJ2-2, with 10 bases matching TRBD1. CDR1 MNHNY and CDR2 SVGAGI come from the germline V gene (reference sequence). V gave up 5 bases and J gave up 2 bases; unmatched junction bases: 2. This CDR3 contains 15 residues. This chain's CDR3 is CASSRTGGNTGELFF. CDR3 nucleotides: TGTGCCAGCAGTCGGACAGGGGGAAACACCGGGGAGCTGTTTTTT.

This chain uses TRBV4-1 with TRBJ2-5, with 8 nucleotides matching TRBD1. The J call is in doubt because the DNA end fits TRBJ2-7 better. The germline V gene has CDR1 MGHRA and CDR2 YSYEKL. There are 13 residues in the CDR3. CDR3 DNA sequence: TGCGCCAGCAGCATACAGGGGGCCTACGAGCAGTACTTC. Its protein is CASSIQGAYEQYF.

The rearrangement links TRBV15 to TRBJ2-1; 14 positions agree with TRBD2. This CDR3 is 15 amino acids long. The trim removed 4 bases at V and 6 bases at J, leaving 2 bases unmatched. CDR1 LNHNV and CDR2 YYDKDF come from the germline V gene (reference sequence). This CDR3 is CATSTGTSGGNEQFF. Written as DNA, the CDR3 is TGTGCCACCAGCACGGGGACTAGCGGGGGCAATGAGCAGTTCTTC. Variable domain in full (rest from reference TRBV15 and TRBJ2-1): DAMVIQNPRYQVTQFGKPVTLSCSQTLNHNVMYWYQQKSSQAPKLLFHYYDKDFNNEADTPDNFQSRRPNTSFCFLDIRSPGLGDTAMYLCATSTGTSGGNEQFFGPGTRLTVL.

CDR3 amino acids: CASSATGGAPYEQYF. Here the CDR3 DNA reads TGTGCCAGCAGCGCAACCGGGGGGGCCCCCTACGAGCAGTACTTC. The chain joins TRBV11-1 to TRBJ2-7, with 8 bases fitting TRBD2. With 5 bases clipped from V and 2 bases from J, the junction kept 8 bases outside the gene matches. The CDR3 sequence is 15 residues long. Germline assignment: CDR1 SGHAT and CDR2 FQDESV (reference sequence).

This sequence joins TRBV5-1 and TRBJ2-6; D unresolved. Germline V CDR1 and CDR2: SGHRS, YFSETQ. The CDR3 sequence is 16 residues long. Deletions cut 0 bases from V and 2 bases from J, with 9 bases between. The CDR3 sequence: CASSLVPSAGANVLTF. The CDR3, as DNA: TGCGCCAGCAGCTTGGTCCCGTCAGCTGGGGCCAACGTCCTGACTTTC.

The CDR3 here is CASSFPQYYGYTF. The CDR3, as DNA: TGTGCCAGCAGCTTTCCCCAGTACTATGGCTACACCTTC. V and J are TRBV5-4 and TRBJ1-2; D not certain. V shed 2 bases and J shed 3 bases, with 8 bases lying between them. This CDR3 is built from 13 residues. Germline loops: CDR1 SGHNT, CDR2 YYREEE (reference sequence).

This chain uses TRBV5-1 with TRBJ1-2; TRBD1 aligns across 12 bases. J was trimmed by 8 bases and V by 4 bases; bases with no gene match: 9. Germline lookup yields CDR1 SGHRS and CDR2 YFSETQ. The CDR3 consists of 15 residues. The CDR3 protein is CASSKAGQGAEGYTF. Written as DNA, the CDR3 is TGCGCCAGCAGCAAGGCGGGACAGGGGGCAGAGGGCTACACCTTC.

The rearrangement links TRBV11-2 to TRBJ1-5, with 7 bases aligning to TRBD1. The CDR3 has 15 residues. Germline CDR1 reads SGHAT; CDR2 reads FQNNGV. The V segment lost 5 bases and the J segment 6 bases; nucleotides outside the gene matches: 10. CDR3 protein: CASSALTGLGQPQHF. DNA of the CDR3: TGTGCCAGCAGCGCCCTGACAGGGCTAGGTCAGCCCCAGCATTTT.

The chain employs TRBV9 and TRBJ2-7, with D possibly matching TRBD1 (6 bases). CDR1 is SGDLS, CDR2 YYNGEE, per germline. Trimming cost V 0 bases and J 6 bases, with 22 bases left between them. The CDR3 is made up of 17 amino acids. Written as DNA, the CDR3 is TGTGCCAGCAGCGTAGAGGGGGTGGCAGGGGTTCGTGGCGAGCAGTACTTC. This encodes CASSVEGVAGVRGEQYF.

The rearrangement uses TRBV2 and TRBJ2-4; no clear D gene. V was cut by 3 bases and J by 0 bases, with 3 bases left in between. The CDR3 covers 13 residues. Germline assignment: CDR1 SNHLY and CDR2 FYNNEI. In DNA form, the CDR3 reads TGTGCCAGCAGTGACTCAGCCAAAAACATTCAGTACTTC. Its translation: CASSDSAKNIQYF.

CDR3 amino acids: CASSVDSQETQYF. The CDR3 region has the DNA TGTGCCAGCAGTGTGGACTCTCAAGAGACCCAGTACTTC. The V and J genes are TRBV27 and TRBJ2-5; D is perhaps TRBD2 (5 bases). Germline V CDR1 and CDR2: MNHEY, SMNVEV (reference sequence). V was shortened by 5 bases and J by 2 bases, with 9 bases between the two germline ends. The CDR3 has 13 amino acids.

Here the CDR3 reads CASRMDRDVGGYTF. The CDR3 DNA reads as TGTGCCAGCAGGATGGACAGGGATGTAGGAGGCTACACCTTC. The chain carries TRBV6-5 and TRBJ1-2; TRBD1 matches 8 bases. CDR1 and CDR2 (germline): MNHEY, SVGAGI. This CDR3 has 14 residues. With V trimmed by 6 bases and J by 8 bases, 11 bases remained unmatched.

The chain employs TRBV6-5 and TRBJ2-5; 8 positions agree with TRBD1. Trimming removed 4 bases from V and 1 base from J; junction bases left unmatched: 5. The CDR3 is 15 amino acids. Germline V lookup: CDR1 MNHEY, CDR2 SVGAGI. CDR3 nucleotide sequence: TGTGCCAGCAGTTCTGCAGGGACAGGCCAAGAGACCCAGTACTTC. It is translated as CASSSAGTGQETQYF.

V usage is TRBV10-3 and J usage is TRBJ1-1; D is undetermined. CDR1 and CDR2 from the germline V gene are ENHRY and SYGVKD. The V end was cut by 6 bases, the J end by 1 base, with 12 bases between. This CDR3 has 14 amino acids. The CDR3 DNA sequence: TGTGCCATCAGACGGGTGGAGGGGAACACTGAAGCTTTCTTT. This encodes CAIRRVEGNTEAFF.

The genes are TRBV6-6 and TRBJ1-1, with TRBD1 matching 7 bases. The CDR3 is 15 residues long. Germline values: CDR1 MNHNY, CDR2 SVGAGI (reference sequence). Trimming at V came to 5 bases and at J to 6 bases, leaving 12 bases not matched to a gene. CDR3 residues: CASSQRGQVRSEAFF. The CDR3 DNA reads as TGTGCCAGCAGTCAAAGAGGACAGGTGAGGTCTGAAGCTTTCTTT.

The chain is built from TRBV2 and TRBJ2-2; TRBD2 matches 11 bases. The CDR3 is 15 residues long. V lost 6 bases to trimming and J lost 6 bases; unmatched junction nucleotides: 6. Germline CDR1 SNHLY, CDR2 FYNNEI. The CDR3 sequence: CASRPGLAVSGELFF. For the CDR3, the DNA is TGTGCCAGCAGACCGGGACTAGCGGTTTCCGGGGAGCTGTTTTTT.

The V gene is TRBV9, the J gene TRBJ2-2; D is ambiguous. Germline CDR1 is SGDLS and CDR2 is YYNGEE. Trimming shortened V by 0 bases and J by 7 bases, and 4 bases separated the two germline ends. The CDR3 runs to 12 residues. CDR3 coding DNA: TGTGCCAGCAGCGTAGATAGCGGGGAGCTGTTTTTT. It translates to CASSVDSGELFF.

The J gene is TRBJ2-7, the V gene TRBV5-1; TRBD1 aligns across 8 bases. The CDR3 consists of 15 residues. Trimming removed 6 bases from V and 5 bases from J; junction bases left unmatched: 13. The germline V gene has CDR1 SGHRS and CDR2 YFSETQ. The chain's CDR3 is CASNLNRGERHEQYF. CDR3 in DNA: TGCGCCAGCAACTTAAACAGGGGGGAGCGCCACGAGCAGTACTTC.

This chain joins TRBV28 and TRBJ1-6; D call uncertain. The CDR3 covers 13 residues. V lost 5 bases and J 7 bases, leaving 9 bases between the germline ends. CDR1 is MDHEN, CDR2 SYDVKM, per germline. The CDR3 here is CASSAGWNSPLHF. CDR3 sequence (DNA): TGTGCCAGCAGTGCGGGCTGGAATTCACCCCTCCACTTT.

This rearrangement joins TRBV25-1 to TRBJ2-6; D might be TRBD1 (6 bases). Trimming stripped 6 bases from V and 2 bases from J, with 8 bases between. Germline assignment: CDR1 MGHDK and CDR2 SYGVNS. This CDR3 is built from 14 residues. CDR3 protein: CASRAGAGANVLTF. CDR3 coding DNA: TGTGCCAGCAGGGCAGGGGCTGGGGCCAACGTCCTGACTTTC.

The genes are TRBV28 and TRBJ2-7; TRBD2 matches at 8 bases. The CDR3 spans 16 residues. Germline CDR1 and CDR2: MDHEN and SYDVKM. Losses at the gene ends were 3 bases for V and 0 bases for J; bases not matched to a gene: 7. Here the CDR3 DNA reads TGTGCCAGCAGTTTTACGGCGGGAGGCCTCTCCTACGAGCAGTACTTC. The encoded protein is CASSFTAGGLSYEQYF. Full variable domain (remainder filled in from reference TRBV28 and TRBJ2-7): DVKVTQSSRYLVKRTGEKVFLECVQDMDHENMFWYRQDPGLGLRLIYFSYDVKMKEKGDIPEGYSVSREKKERFSLILESASTNQTSMYLCASSFTAGGLSYEQYFGPGTRLTVT.

V is TRBV28 and J is TRBJ2-3; D gene unclear. The germline gives CDR1 MDHEN, CDR2 SYDVKM. The CDR3 runs to 12 residues. V gave up 8 bases and J gave up 6 bases, with 12 bases separating them. Here the CDR3 reads CASLRVPDTQYF. The CDR3 nucleotides are TGTGCCAGCTTAAGAGTCCCCGATACGCAGTATTTT. Filled out from reference TRBV28 and TRBJ2-3, the complete variable domain reads DVKVTQSSRYLVKRTGEKVFLECVQDMDHENMFWYRQDPGLGLRLIYFSYDVKMKEKGDIPEGYSVSREKKERFSLILESASTNQTSMYLCASLRVPDTQYFGPGTRLTVL.

V and J are TRBV27 and TRBJ2-2, with TRBD1 matching 7 bases. The CDR3 is 17 residues long. Trimming at V came to 5 bases and at J to 5 bases, leaving 14 bases not matched to a gene. The germline CDR1 and CDR2 sequences are MNHEY and SMNVEV (reference sequence). The CDR3 sequence is CASSSPSKGARTGELFF. CDR3 bases: TGTGCCAGCAGTAGCCCCTCCAAGGGGGCGCGAACCGGGGAGCTGTTTTTT.

The chain couples TRBV10-3 to TRBJ1-3; no definite D call. The CDR3 sequence is 15 residues long. Germline V CDR1 and CDR2: ENHRY, SYGVKD. V gave up 6 bases and J gave up 0 bases, with 12 bases separating them. The CDR3 coding sequence is TGTGCCATCAGGGAGGACGGGAGCTCTGGAAACACCATATATTTT. This sequence encodes CAIREDGSSGNTIYF.

CDR3 nucleotides: TGCGCCAGCAGCTTACTGGAGACCCAGTACTTC. Translating gives CASSLLETQYF. This rearrangement joins TRBV5-1 to TRBJ2-5; no reliable D call. V lost 2 bases and J 5 bases, leaving 4 bases between the germline ends. The CDR3 sequence is 11 residues long. CDR1 is SGHRS and CDR2 is YFSETQ in the germline V gene.

V usage is TRBV7-9 and J usage is TRBJ2-1, with TRBD2 matching 7 bases. The CDR3 sequence is 16 residues long. V lost 7 bases and J lost 8; bases outside the gene matches: 17. Germline V gene data show CDR1 as SEHNR and CDR2 as FQNEAQ (reference sequence). CDR3 DNA: TGTGCCAGCACCGGCTCGAGCGGGACCATGAAGGATGAGCAGTTCTTC. This codes for CASTGSSGTMKDEQFF.

The chain has TRBV27 and TRBJ2-1; 9 positions agree with TRBD1. Germline CDR1 and CDR2: MNHEY and SMNVEV (reference sequence). Unmatched junction bases numbered 10, after V lost 7 bases and J lost 6 bases. The CDR3 consists of 15 residues. This CDR3 reads CASNSRGQGGNEQFF. The DNA for the CDR3 is TGTGCCAGCAATTCAAGGGGACAGGGAGGCAATGAGCAGTTCTTC.

The rearrangement joins TRBV6-9 to TRBJ2-5; 9 bases line up with TRBD1. CDR3 size: 19 residues. Germline assignment: CDR1 MNHGY and CDR2 SVAAGI. V trimming: 6 bases; J trimming: 2 bases; junction bases outside the gene matches: 19. The CDR3, as DNA: TGTGCCAGCAGCGAGCCCGGGACAGGGACCATCTGGGATCAAGAGACCCAGTACTTC. This codes for CASSEPGTGTIWDQETQYF.

This chain links TRBV7-9 with TRBJ2-7; TRBD2 aligns across 13 bases. Germline CDR1 SEHNR, CDR2 FQNEAQ (reference sequence). The length of the CDR3 is 15 residues. V lost 1 base to trimming and J lost 5 bases; unmatched junction nucleotides: 2. The CDR3 sequence is CASSLGTSGRDEQYF. The DNA for the CDR3 is TGTGCCAGCAGCTTAGGGACTAGCGGGAGAGACGAGCAGTACTTC.

The gene calls are TRBV7-8 and TRBJ2-7; 7 bases fit TRBD2. In germline, CDR1 is SGHVS, CDR2 FQNEAQ. The V gene end was trimmed by 8 bases and the J gene end by 0 bases; junction bases not matched to a gene: 25. The CDR3 loop spans 20 amino acids. CDR3 amino acids: CASQPSFYRRALAASYEQYF. The CDR3, as DNA: TGTGCCAGCCAGCCAAGTTTTTACCGACGGGCTCTAGCGGCCTCCTACGAGCAGTACTTC. The whole variable domain, filled in from reference TRBV7-8 and TRBJ2-7, reads GAGVSQSPRYKVAKRGQDVALRCDPISGHVSLFWYQQALGQGPEFLTYFQNEAQLDKSGLPSDRFFAERPEGSVSTLKIQRTQQEDSAVYLCASQPSFYRRALAASYEQYFGPGTRLTVT.

The chain employs TRBV2 and TRBJ2-1, with 8 bases aligning to TRBD2. V shed 0 bases and J 2 bases; nucleotides not matched to a gene: 0. The CDR3 is 15 residues long. Germline CDR1 and CDR2: SNHLY and FYNNEI. DNA for the CDR3: TGTGCCAGCAGTGAAGCAGCGGGAGCCTACAATGAGCAGTTCTTC. Amino acid sequence: CASSEAAGAYNEQFF. Variable domain in full (rest from reference TRBV2 and TRBJ2-1): EPEVTQTPSHQVTQMGQEVILRCVPISNHLYFYWYRQILGQKVEFLVSFYNNEISEKSEIFDDQFSVERPDGSNFTLKIRSTKLEDSAMYFCASSEAAGAYNEQFFGPGTRLTVL.

This chain links TRBV6-1 with TRBJ2-1, with TRBD1 matching 8 bases. Germline V CDR1 and CDR2: MNHNS, SASEGT. The junction had 13 bases not matched to a gene; V was cut back by 6 bases and J by 9 bases. The CDR3 sequence is 15 residues long. The CDR3 DNA sequence: TGTGCCAGCAGGGACTTGGGACAGGCCGCTCGTGAGCAGTTCTTC. As protein: CASRDLGQAAREQFF.